The source of this T cell receptor (beta chain) is a study of T cell responses to AZD1222 COVID-19 vaccine. Turning to this clone: The antigen is not known.

Study results and limitations: Females made up more of the donors, who were largely white British, and clonal diversity may have come out too low. Baseline seropositives among AZD1222 recipients totaled only 5 or 6. Distributed over spike, vaccine-associated CD4 TCRs predominated at 160-218 and 743-854.

Clones were read by immunoSEQ multiplex PCR, and TCRdb kept only the in-frame ones, dropping some. The sample holds around 140,000 clones, approximately 84% seen once. V was trimmed by 4 bases and J by 5 bases, leaving 11 bases between them. The germline V gene encodes CDR1 MNHEY and CDR2 SMNVEV (reference sequence). CDR3 length: 14 amino acids. The sequence was collected from an adult in good health. The rearrangement joins TRBV27 to TRBJ1-4; a weak D match, TRBD1 (6 bases). The sample in question was peripheral blood, obtained on day 0 of AZD1222 vaccination. This CDR3 reads CASSSGQLNEKLFF. DNA for the CDR3: TGTGCCAGCAGTTCAGGACAGCTAAATGAAAAACTGTTTTTT. The full variable domain, completed using reference TRBV27 and TRBJ1-4, is EAQVTQNPRYLITVTGKKLTVTCSQNMNHEYMSWYRQDPGLGLRQIYYSMNVEVTDKGDVPEGYKVSRKEKRNFPLILESPSPNQTSLYFCASSSGQLNEKLFFGSGTQLSVL.